One sample yielded the 17 T cell receptor beta chains listed below, sequenced in a study of a mutant IDH1 vaccine in newly diagnosed glioma. Sequencing used immunoSEQ multiplex PCR; TCRdb keeps in-frame clones, though not all of them. The sample holds 38,000 or so clones; more than 80% are singletons and the top ten take 5.1%. Time point given: week 23, last vaccination. The study gave 300 ug of mutant IDH1 20-mer peptide per vaccine dose, with topical imiquimod. The antigens these receptors bind are not known. The specimen was PBMCs, collected from a glioma patient whose treatment included an IDH1 peptide vaccine. All receptors come from a man aged 40-55 years with glioma.

The rearrangement joins TRBV6-6 to TRBJ2-7, with D perhaps matching TRBD1 or TRBD2 (5 bases each). The CDR3 contains 14 residues. Trimming left V 7 bases short and J 2 bases short, with 15 bases between. The V gene's germline CDR1 is MNHNY and CDR2 SVGAGI (reference sequence). In DNA form, the CDR3 reads TGTGCCAGCATCAATGAGGGGACGACCTACGAGCAGTACTTC. Protein product: CASINEGTTYEQYF.

The J gene is TRBJ1-5, the V gene TRBV5-6; 8 bases map to TRBD1. V dropped 3 bases and J dropped 3; count of bases not matched to a gene: 8. Germline loops: CDR1 SGHDT, CDR2 YYEEEE. This CDR3 region has 16 residues. CDR3 residues: CASSWGTGSTNQPQHF. The CDR3 coding sequence is TGTGCCAGCAGCTGGGGGACAGGCAGCACCAATCAGCCCCAGCATTTT.

As DNA, the CDR3 is TGTGCCAGCTCCCATGGGACAGGGGGCGGAGAGACCCAGTACTTC. Translation gives CASSHGTGGGETQYF. The V and J genes are TRBV18 and TRBJ2-5; 12 bases align to TRBD1. The CDR3 has 15 residues. After removal of 6 bases from V and 4 bases from J, the junction contained 6 bases not matched to a gene. Per the germline V gene, CDR1 is KGHSH and CDR2 is LQKENI. Using reference TRBV18 and TRBJ2-5 for the parts outside the CDR3, the full variable domain is NAGVMQNPRHLVRRRGQEARLRCSPMKGHSHVYWYRQLPEEGLKFMVYLQKENIIDESGMPKERFSAEFPKEGPSILRIQQVVRGDSAAYFCASSHGTGGGETQYFGPGTRLLVL.

The chain joins TRBV5-1 to TRBJ2-7; possible D gene TRBD1, 6 bases. This CDR3 spans 14 amino acids. Looked up from germline, CDR1 is SGHRS and CDR2 is YFSETQ. The V end was cut by 1 base, the J end by 2 bases, with 10 bases between. Here the CDR3 DNA reads TGCGCCAGCAGCTTGACAGGGTTGCCCTACGAGCAGTACTTC. It is translated as CASSLTGLPYEQYF.

The chain couples TRBV27 to TRBJ2-7, with 8 bases identical to TRBD2. Germline CDR1 reads MNHEY; CDR2 reads SMNVEV (reference sequence). V lost 5 bases to trimming and J lost 0 bases; unmatched junction nucleotides: 3. The CDR3 loop spans 14 amino acids. The chain's CDR3 is CASSLGLDSYEQYF. The CDR3 DNA is TGTGCCAGCAGTCTGGGACTAGACTCCTACGAGCAGTACTTC.

V and J are TRBV7-2 and TRBJ2-6; TRBD1 aligns across 8 bases. With V trimmed by 1 base and J by 1 base, 6 bases remained unmatched. The CDR3 is 18 amino acids. In germline, CDR1 is SGHTA, CDR2 FQGNSA. For the CDR3, the DNA is TGTGCCAGCAGCTTAGTGCAGGGGGCGCTTTCTGGGGCCAACGTCCTGACTTTC. This sequence encodes CASSLVQGALSGANVLTF.

The V and J genes are TRBV5-6 and TRBJ1-2; D unresolved. The CDR3 length is 13 residues. The germline V and J ends were trimmed by 7 bases and 4 bases, with 14 bases remaining between them. CDR1 is SGHDT, CDR2 YYEEEE, per germline. The CDR3 DNA reads as TGTGCCAGCTTATGTCGAAAGACCTATGGCTACACCTTC. Protein sequence: CASLCRKTYGYTF.

The chain links TRBV11-3 to TRBJ2-7; D unresolved. This CDR3 has 13 amino acids. Germline V gives CDR1 SGHNT, CDR2 YENEEA. V shed 3 bases and J shed 6 bases, with 12 bases lying between them. CDR3 region: CASSFGLAGEQYF. CDR3 sequence (DNA): TGTGCCAGCAGCTTCGGTTTGGCCGGCGAGCAGTACTTC.

This clone appeared a few times. The chain joins TRBV9 to TRBJ1-1, with 7 bases that match TRBD1. There are 15 residues in the CDR3. Germline V gene sequence: CDR1 SGDLS, CDR2 YYNGEE. V shed 5 bases, J shed 2 bases, and the junction held 9 bases outside the gene matches. The CDR3 here is CASSFGRGGNTEAFF. The DNA of the CDR3 is TGTGCCAGCAGTTTTGGTAGAGGGGGCAACACTGAAGCTTTCTTT. Supplemented by reference TRBV9 and TRBJ1-1, the full variable domain reads DSGVTQTPKHLITATGQRVTLRCSPRSGDLSVYWYQQSLDQGLQFLIQYYNGEERAKGNILERFSAQQFPDLHSELNLSSLELGDSALYFCASSFGRGGNTEAFFGQGTRLTVV.

This sequence joins TRBV4-1 and TRBJ1-4, with D possibly matching TRBD1 (6 bases). From germline, CDR1 is MGHRA and CDR2 YSYEKL. The V end lost 0 bases, the J end lost 7 bases, and 12 bases lay between the germline ends. This CDR3 spans 15 amino acids. The CDR3 here is CASSQDRQESEKLFF. The CDR3 region has the DNA TGCGCCAGCAGCCAAGATCGACAGGAGAGTGAAAAACTGTTTTTT.

V is TRBV7-8 and J is TRBJ2-1; 7 nucleotides agree with TRBD2. Germline lookup yields CDR1 SGHVS and CDR2 FQNEAQ. The V and J ends lost 6 bases and 1 base, in that order; junction bases with no gene match: 6. This CDR3 has 15 amino acids. The DNA for the CDR3 is TGTGCCAGCAGGGAAACTAGCGATTCCTACAATGAGCAGTTCTTC. This sequence encodes CASRETSDSYNEQFF.

The chain has TRBV19 and TRBJ2-7; D is possibly TRBD2 (5 bases). The V and J ends lost 4 bases and 6 bases respectively, with 10 bases between them. The CDR3 spans 12 residues. The germline CDR1 and CDR2 sequences are LNHDA and SQIVND (reference sequence). CDR3 sequence: CASSNPGSEQYF. In nucleotides, the CDR3 is TGTGCCAGTAGTAACCCGGGGAGCGAGCAGTACTTC.

This rearrangement joins TRBV7-2 to TRBJ2-1; TRBD1 agrees at 8 bases. Germline trimming cut 1 base from V and 10 bases from J; bases unmatched to any gene: 3. CDR3 size: 13 residues. Germline assignment: CDR1 SGHTA and CDR2 FQGNSA. The CDR3, as DNA: TGTGCCAGCAGCTTAGGGACAGGGAGCGAGCAGTTCTTC. This translates into CASSLGTGSEQFF.

The chain uses TRBV19 and TRBJ2-5; D unclear. The CDR3 is made up of 14 amino acids. Between the trimmed V and J ends, which lost 7 bases and 5 bases, there was a span of 17 bases. Germline assignment: CDR1 LNHDA and CDR2 SQIVND (reference sequence). The CDR3 region is CASTDNGPAETQYF. The CDR3 nucleotides are TGTGCCAGTACCGATAACGGCCCGGCCGAGACCCAGTACTTC. The full variable domain, rest sourced from reference TRBV19 and TRBJ2-5, is DGGITQSPKYLFRKEGQNVTLSCEQNLNHDAMYWYRQDPGQGLRLIYYSQIVNDFQKGDIAEGYSVSREKKESFPLTVTSAQKNPTAFYLCASTDNGPAETQYFGPGTRLLVL.

The V call is TRBV7-2, the J call TRBJ2-1; the D call may be TRBD1 or TRBD2 (5 bases each). The CDR3 is 12 amino acids. Per the germline V gene, CDR1 is SGHTA and CDR2 is FQGNSA. V gave up 5 bases and J gave up 14 bases, with 16 bases separating them. As DNA, the CDR3 is TGTGCCAGCAGCCTGGGGGTCGTAAGCGAGTTCTTC. Protein sequence: CASSLGVVSEFF.

In its sample, this clone was seen a few times. The same CDR3 can be traced to other DNA sequences in this sample. The chain joins TRBV5-4 to TRBJ2-3; D gene uncertain. Trimming cost V 0 bases and J 3 bases, with 5 bases left between them. The V gene's germline CDR1 is SGHNT and CDR2 YYREEE (reference sequence). The length of the CDR3 is 13 residues. This chain's CDR3 is CASSLEGTDTQYF. For the CDR3, the DNA is TGTGCCAGCAGCTTGGAGGGTACAGATACGCAGTATTTT.

This clone was counted a few times. The rearrangement joins TRBV6-5 to TRBJ2-7, with D tentatively TRBD1 or TRBD2 (7 bases each). Trimming removed 6 bases from V and 5 bases from J, with 14 bases in between. CDR1 is MNHEY, CDR2 SVGAGI, per germline. The CDR3 totals 13 residues. CDR3 sequence: CASSQGEGDEQYF. The CDR3, as DNA: TGTGCCAGCAGCCAGGGGGAGGGTGACGAGCAGTACTTC.